What follows is one T cell receptor (beta chain) and its context. Its antigen is unknown. A much more abundant neighbour one base away suggests this may be a read error. These data come from a study of immune heterogeneity within non-small cell lung tumors. Study summary: The composition of the tumors was several squamous cell carcinomas, about 10 non-squamous carcinomas and 1 not otherwise specified. Study conclusions and caveats: Most high-frequency T-cell receptor beta clonotypes were specific to a single patient.

The authors used around 640 ng of bulk tumor genomic DNA per sample as template. Far-apart biopsies, several per primary tumor, were taken during surgery. The patients were newly diagnosed with non-small cell lung cancer, had not been treated, and had curative surgery. TCR beta CDR3 amplification used multiplex PCR with 32 V and 13 J primers. TCRdb re-called the multiplex PCR reads with MiXCR, one entry per CDR3 protein. This table has about 16,000 distinct CDR3 sequences, under 35% appearing once. This CDR3 has 11 residues. Germline V gene sequence: CDR1 SQVTM, CDR2 ANQGSEA. Sample: lung tumor tissue. The sequence was obtained from a woman in her fifties or sixties with non-small cell lung cancer. The gene calls are TRBV29-1 and TRBJ2-7; D is possibly TRBD2 (7 bases). This chain's CDR3 is CSVEGGGPEIF. For the CDR3, the DNA is TGCAGCGTTGAGGGCGGGGGCCCAGAGATCTTC.